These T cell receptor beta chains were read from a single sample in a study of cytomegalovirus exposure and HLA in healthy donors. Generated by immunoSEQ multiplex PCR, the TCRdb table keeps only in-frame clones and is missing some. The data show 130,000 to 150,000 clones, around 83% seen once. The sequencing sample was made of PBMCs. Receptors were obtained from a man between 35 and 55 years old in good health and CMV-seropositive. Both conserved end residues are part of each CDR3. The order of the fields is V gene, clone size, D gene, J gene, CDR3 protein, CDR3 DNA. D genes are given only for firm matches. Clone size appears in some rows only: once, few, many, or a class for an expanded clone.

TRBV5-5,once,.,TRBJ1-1,CASSLWEAGTEAFF,TGTGCCAGCAGCTTGTGGGAGGCTGGGACTGAAGCTTTCTTT
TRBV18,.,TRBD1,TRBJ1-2,CASSSFRDRETNYGYTF,TGTGCCAGCTCATCCTTCCGGGACAGGGAAACTAACTATGGCTACACCTTC
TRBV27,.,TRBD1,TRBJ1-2,CASSLNRGIRGYTF,TGTGCCAGCAGTTTAAACAGGGGAATTCGTGGCTACACCTTC
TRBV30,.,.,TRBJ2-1,CAWSGAEQFF,TGTGCCTGGAGTGGGGCTGAGCAGTTCTTC
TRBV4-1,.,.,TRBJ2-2,CASSQGYLGANTGELFF,TGCGCCAGCAGCCAAGGATATCTAGGGGCCAACACCGGGGAGCTGTTTTTT
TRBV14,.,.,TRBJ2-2,CASSQDAPRELFF,TGTGCCAGCAGCCAAGACGCTCCTAGGGAGCTGTTTTTT
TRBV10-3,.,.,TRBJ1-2,CAISEYRDYGYTF,TGTGCCATCAGTGAGTACAGAGACTATGGCTACACCTTC
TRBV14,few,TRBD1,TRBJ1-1,CASSRLTGMNTEAFF,TGTGCCAGCAGCCGTTTGACAGGGATGAACACTGAAGCTTTCTTT
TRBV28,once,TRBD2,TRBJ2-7,CASSLWTSGSYEQYF,TGTGCCAGCAGTTTATGGACTAGCGGGTCCTACGAGCAGTACTTC
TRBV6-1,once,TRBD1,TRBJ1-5,CASSDPGQGIYSNQPQHF,TGTGCCAGCAGTGATCCGGGACAGGGCATCTATAGCAATCAGCCCCAGCATTTT
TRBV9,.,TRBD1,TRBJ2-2,CASRDPGTENTGELFF,TGTGCCAGCAGAGACCCCGGGACAGAGAACACCGGGGAGCTGTTTTTT
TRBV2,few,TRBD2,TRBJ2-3,CASSESGLAGDTQYF,TGTGCCAGCAGTGAATCAGGACTAGCGGGAGATACGCAGTATTTT
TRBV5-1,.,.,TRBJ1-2,CASSSRDVEDGYTF,TGCGCCAGCAGCTCGCGGGACGTGGAGGATGGCTACACCTTC
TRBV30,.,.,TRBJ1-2,CAWSVYYGYTF,TGTGCCTGGAGTGTCTATTATGGCTACACCTTC
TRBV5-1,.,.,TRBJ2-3,CASSLEGGAKDTQYF,TGCGCCAGCAGCCTGGAAGGGGGGGCGAAAGATACGCAGTATTTT
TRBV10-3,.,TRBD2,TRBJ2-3,CASLPRGKTSGRLDTQYF,TGTGCCTCTCTCCCCCGCGGTAAGACTAGCGGGAGGTTAGATACGCAGTATTTT
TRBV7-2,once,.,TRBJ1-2,CASSELRDGYTF,TGTGCCAGCAGCGAACTTCGCGATGGCTACACCTTC
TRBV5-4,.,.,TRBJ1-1,CASSLDSTEAFF,TGTGCCAGCAGCTTGGACAGCACTGAAGCTTTCTTT
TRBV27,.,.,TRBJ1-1,CASSFTGMNTEAFF,TGTGCCAGCAGTTTTACAGGGATGAACACTGAAGCTTTCTTT
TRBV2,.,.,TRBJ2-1,CASSEMVTSYNEQFF,TGTGCCAGCAGTGAAATGGTTACTTCCTACAATGAGCAGTTCTTC
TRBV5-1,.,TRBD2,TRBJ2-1,CASSLLLAGDNEQFF,TGCGCCAGCAGCTTGTTACTAGCGGGAGACAATGAGCAGTTCTTC
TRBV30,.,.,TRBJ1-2,CAWTSHRAVYGYTF,TGTGCCTGGACCTCTCACAGGGCAGTCTATGGCTACACCTTC
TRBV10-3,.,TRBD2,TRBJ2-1,CAISRPPGTSSSYNEQFF,TGTGCCATCAGTAGACCCCCTGGGACTAGTTCGTCCTACAATGAGCAGTTCTTC
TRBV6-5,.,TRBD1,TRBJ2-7,CASRVTGAYTYEQYF,TGTGCCAGCAGGGTGACAGGGGCTTATACCTACGAGCAGTACTTC
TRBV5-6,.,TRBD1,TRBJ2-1,CASCGQGRNEQFF,TGTGCCAGCTGCGGACAGGGTCGAAATGAGCAGTTCTTC
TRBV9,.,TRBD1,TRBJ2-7,CASASGTASYEQYF,TGTGCCTCAGCCTCCGGGACAGCATCCTACGAGCAGTACTTC
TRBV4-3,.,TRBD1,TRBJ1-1,CASSPVTGSRQGAGGTEAFF,TGCGCCAGCAGCCCCGTAACGGGTTCTCGACAGGGGGCGGGTGGCACTGAAGCTTTCTTT
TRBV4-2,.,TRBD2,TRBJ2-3,CASSQDRVRTRPMGDTQYF,TGTGCCAGCAGCCAAGATCGTGTGCGGACTAGGCCCATGGGAGATACGCAGTATTTT
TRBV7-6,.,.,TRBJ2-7,CASSLAGEAEQYF,TGTGCCAGCAGCTTAGCGGGGGAGGCCGAGCAGTACTTC
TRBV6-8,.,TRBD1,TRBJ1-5,CASSYEGQPLTPNQPQHF,TGTGCCAGCAGTTACGAGGGACAGCCACTGACGCCTAATCAGCCCCAGCATTTT
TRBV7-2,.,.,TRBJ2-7,CASSRDYEQYF,TGTGCCAGCAGCCGAGACTACGAGCAGTACTTC
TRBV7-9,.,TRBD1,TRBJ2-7,CASSLRRGPYEQYF,TGTGCCAGCAGCTTGAGAAGGGGGCCTTACGAGCAGTACTTC
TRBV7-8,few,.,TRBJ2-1,CASDFRKENNEQFF,TGTGCCAGCGACTTCCGGAAGGAAAACAATGAGCAGTTCTTC
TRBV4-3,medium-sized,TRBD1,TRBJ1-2,CASSQVDRGRDGYTF,TGCGCCAGCAGCCAAGTTGACAGGGGGCGGGATGGCTACACCTTC
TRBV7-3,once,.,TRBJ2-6,CASSSLEGHSGANVLTF,TGTGCCAGCAGCTCCCTCGAGGGCCACTCTGGGGCCAACGTCCTGACTTTC
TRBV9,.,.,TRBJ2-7,CASSPTPAKGDEQYF,TGTGCCAGCAGCCCCACTCCGGCGAAGGGGGACGAGCAGTACTTC
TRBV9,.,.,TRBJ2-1,CASSVGGREQFF,TGTGCCAGCAGCGTAGGGGGCAGAGAGCAGTTCTTC
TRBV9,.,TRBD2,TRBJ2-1,CASSVVGLAGGRSYNEQFF,TGTGCCAGCAGCGTAGTCGGACTAGCGGGGGGGAGGTCCTACAATGAGCAGTTCTTC
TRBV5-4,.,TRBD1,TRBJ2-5,CASSLISDRAETQYF,TGTGCCAGCAGCTTGATATCGGACAGGGCGGAGACCCAGTACTTC
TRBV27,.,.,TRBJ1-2,CASSLRTNYGYTF,TGTGCCAGCAGTCTCAGGACTAACTATGGCTACACCTTC
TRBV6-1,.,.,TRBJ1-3,CASWGDYSGNTIYF,TGTGCCAGCTGGGGGGACTACTCTGGAAACACCATATATTTT
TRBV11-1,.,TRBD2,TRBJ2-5,CASSFASGGYQETQYF,TGTGCCAGCAGCTTCGCTAGCGGGGGTTACCAAGAGACCCAGTACTTC